Detailed here is one T cell receptor (beta chain). The count of this clonotype is one. What this receptor recognizes is not known. One base away there is no much larger clone; base qualities are not given. These data are taken from a study of CD8 T cells in ankylosing spondylitis (dated by TCRdb to the late 2010s). Notes on the research overall: To find TCR variants linked to disease, the study profiled T cell receptor beta repertoires in ankylosing spondylitis patients and healthy donors. The full study cohort was made up of about two dozen ankylosing spondylitis patients and some 100 healthy donors. Samples of peripheral blood were taken, and for ankylosing spondylitis patients, synovial fluid was collected as well.

Sequencing instrument: Illumina HiSeq 2500. TCR beta libraries were prepared by quantitative 5'-RACE with molecular barcodes. In the original analysis: A new computational method based on a probabilistic model of VDJ rearrangement was used to identify disease-linked TCR variants. TCRdb handled the public reads itself, with Q25 trimming in fastp and clone calling in MiXCR, and kept productive beta chains. Entries are consolidated by CDR3 protein sequence, retaining the most common genes and DNA. These V and J calls derive from TCRdb rather than the authors' analysis. The sample yields around 450,000 distinct CDR3 sequences; more than 25% were counted once. Together, the top ten hold 0.85% to 1% of the sample. The germline V gene (reference sequence) specifies DFQATT as CDR1 and SNEGSKA as CDR2. From its cysteine to its phenylalanine, the CDR3 spans 15 amino acids. The retained sequence is limited to the CDR3, 45 bases, with the frame set at the first base. Relative to germline, V is missing 4 bases and J is missing 1 base, with 7 bases of the junction outside any gene match.

The paper's findings and limits, for the study overall: A TCR beta motif of 7 or 8 highly homologous amino acid variants appeared characteristic of blood from ankylosing spondylitis patients. Some motif variants were previously reported in synovial fluid and blood of reactive arthritis patients, suggesting common disease-initiation mechanisms. The disease-linked clones were reported as significantly enriched in matched synovial fluid samples from ankylosing spondylitis patients. The disease-linked clones had a CD8+ phenotype and were found at relatively low frequencies in peripheral blood.

Sequenced input: blood, either unsorted or a sorted T cell fraction (not recorded which). In this chain, TRBV20-1 is recombined with TRBJ2-7, and 10 junctional nucleotides match TRBD1. This TCR derives from a male donor with ankylosing spondylitis. The CDR3 reads CSANNRDRGSYEQYF. The nucleotide sequence is TGCAGTGCTAACAACCGGGACAGGGGTTCCTACGAGCAGTACTTC.